This passage covers 17 T cell receptor beta chains from one sample sequenced in a study of shared clonotypes between healthy human individuals (TCRdb year 2020). Library preparation used the immunoSEQ multiplex PCR assay. TCRdb holds this immuneACCESS table with in-frame rearrangements only. Some clones are missing; in checked studies, unresolved V genes explain under half, and the rest has no known cause. The sample yields 300,000 to 400,000 clones; around 74% were counted once. In total, the top ten clones hold 10% of the sample. The source material was memory CD4+ T cells sorted from blood. The intended sense of this specimen's cell subset or site label: CD45RA-negative fraction. All receptors come from a man aged 30 to 45 in good health.

The sample holds a few counts of this clone. The CDR3 protein is CASSSSRLAGQYNEQFF. The CDR3 nucleotides are TGTGCCAGCAGCTCCTCACGTCTAGCGGGACAATACAATGAGCAGTTCTTC. This sequence joins TRBV7-2 and TRBJ2-1; 9 bases fit TRBD2. From germline, CDR1 is SGHTA and CDR2 FQGNSA. The CDR3 runs to 17 residues. J lost 4 bases, V lost 4 bases, and 11 bases had no gene match.

The chain is built from TRBV5-1 and TRBJ1-2; D is uncertain. The CDR3 covers 15 residues. Trimming removed 5 bases at V and 0 bases at J, with 14 bases between. CDR1 is SGHRS, CDR2 YFSETQ, per germline. The CDR3 reads CASRREWVSNYGYTF. CDR3 nucleotides: TGCGCCAGCAGGCGTGAGTGGGTTTCTAACTATGGCTACACCTTC.

The chain joins TRBV4-1 to TRBJ2-3, with 10 nucleotides matching TRBD2. Germline trimming cut 5 bases from V and 8 bases from J; bases unmatched to any gene: 1. The germline CDR1 and CDR2 sequences are MGHRA and YSYEKL. The CDR3 totals 12 residues. CDR3 in amino acids: CASSLAGGTQYF. DNA for the CDR3: TGCGCCAGCAGCTTAGCGGGAGGTACGCAGTATTTT.

A note on this clone: A read error may account for a junction end that differs from germline. The J gene is TRBJ2-1, the V gene TRBV30; D may match TRBD1 or TRBD2 (5 bases each). Germline lookup yields CDR1 GTSNPN and CDR2 SVGIG (reference sequence). The CDR3 totals 13 residues. The CDR3 DNA reads TGTGCCTGGAGTGCCATTTCCGGGACCGAGCTGTTCTTC. It encodes CAWSAISGTELFF. Drawing the rest from reference TRBV30 and TRBJ2-1, the complete variable domain is SQTIHQWPATLVQPVGSPLSLECTVEGTSNPNLYWYRQAAGRGLQLLFYSVGIGQISSEVPQNLSASRPQDRQFILSSKKLLLSDSGFYLCAWSAISGTELFFGPGTRLTVL.

In this sample, this clone turned up a few times. The rearrangement links TRBV29-1 to TRBJ2-3, with 16 bases identical to TRBD2. CDR1 SQVTM and CDR2 ANQGSEA come from the germline V gene. V dropped 7 bases and J dropped 5; count of bases not matched to a gene: 6. This CDR3 comprises 15 residues. CDR3 nucleotide sequence: TGCAGCGCGATAGGGACTAGCGGGAGGGGAGATACGCAGTATTTT. Translating it yields CSAIGTSGRGDTQYF.

The chain uses TRBV12-5 and TRBJ2-1, with 7 bases aligning to TRBD2. Trimming took 1 base from V and 7 from J; bases not matched to a gene: 10. The CDR3 has 16 amino acids. Germline CDR1 is LGHNT and CDR2 is FRNRAP. CDR3 amino acids: CASGLELAKGLNEQFF. The DNA for the CDR3 is TGTGCTAGTGGTTTGGAACTAGCGAAGGGCCTGAATGAGCAGTTCTTC.

The rearrangement joins TRBV19 to TRBJ2-1, with 16 bases fitting TRBD2. CDR3 length: 17 residues. The germline V gene encodes CDR1 LNHDA and CDR2 SQIVND (reference sequence). Germline trimming cut 9 bases from V and 2 bases from J; bases unmatched to any gene: 7. This CDR3 is CASLGLAGGSAYNEQFF. The CDR3, as DNA: TGTGCCAGCTTGGGACTAGCGGGAGGGTCGGCCTACAATGAGCAGTTCTTC.

This rearrangement joins TRBV5-5 to TRBJ2-7; TRBD2 matches 9 bases. The CDR3 runs 18 residues. V trimming: 4 bases; J trimming: 1 base; junction bases outside the gene matches: 15. The V gene's germline CDR1 is SGHKS and CDR2 YYEKEE (reference sequence). Here the CDR3 reads CASSPTSGLAIFSYEQYF. The CDR3 DNA reads TGTGCCAGCAGCCCGACCTCGGGACTAGCCATATTTTCCTACGAGCAGTACTTC. Variable domain in full (rest from reference TRBV5-5 and TRBJ2-7): DAGVTQSPTHLIKTRGQQVTLRCSPISGHKSVSWYQQVLGQGPQFIFQYYEKEERGRGNFPDRFSARQFPNYSSELNVNALLLGDSALYLCASSPTSGLAIFSYEQYFGPGTRLTVT.

This chain links TRBV6-1 with TRBJ1-4; 7 nucleotides line up with TRBD1. The CDR3 has 16 amino acids. The V gene's germline CDR1 is MNHNS and CDR2 SASEGT. Trimming took 3 bases from V and 10 from J; bases not matched to a gene: 14. The CDR3 bases are TGTGCCAGCAGTGATTTTCCCCCAGGGACAGACGGAAAACTGTTTTTT. This codes for CASSDFPPGTDGKLFF.

The rearrangement joins TRBV30 to TRBJ2-5; possible D gene TRBD1, 6 bases. The CDR3 sequence is 18 residues long. Per germline, CDR1 GTSNPN and CDR2 SVGIG (reference sequence). Trimming removed 1 base at V and 3 bases at J, with 24 bases between. The CDR3 reads CAWSALVAGTRRKETQYF. The DNA of the CDR3 is TGTGCCTGGAGTGCGTTGGTGGCCGGGACACGGAGAAAAGAGACCCAGTACTTC. Supplemented by reference TRBV30 and TRBJ2-5, the full variable domain reads SQTIHQWPATLVQPVGSPLSLECTVEGTSNPNLYWYRQAAGRGLQLLFYSVGIGQISSEVPQNLSASRPQDRQFILSSKKLLLSDSGFYLCAWSALVAGTRRKETQYFGPGTRLLVL.

V usage is TRBV25-1 and J usage is TRBJ2-2; the D is unclear. Germline CDR1 reads MGHDK; CDR2 reads SYGVNS. The CDR3 has 12 residues. V dropped 4 bases and J dropped 5 bases, with 5 bases sitting between them. The CDR3 is CASSGRTGELFF. For the CDR3, the DNA is TGTGCCAGCAGTGGCAGGACCGGGGAGCTGTTTTTT.

This rearrangement joins TRBV10-3 to TRBJ2-7, with 8 bases lining up with TRBD2. Germline V lookup: CDR1 ENHRY, CDR2 SYGVKD. Trimming at V came to 8 bases and at J to 0 bases, leaving 24 bases not matched to a gene. The CDR3 spans 20 residues. This CDR3 reads CAIRPLVVAHHGGDSYEQYF. The DNA of the CDR3 is TGTGCCATCCGGCCGTTGGTCGTGGCTCATCACGGGGGGGACTCCTACGAGCAGTACTTC.

The chain carries TRBV30 and TRBJ2-7; D uncertain. This CDR3 is built from 14 residues. The germline V and J ends were trimmed by 2 bases and 2 bases, with 13 bases remaining between them. CDR1 is GTSNPN, CDR2 SVGIG, per germline (reference sequence). The CDR3 reads CAWSTGLGAYEQYF. The CDR3 bases are TGTGCCTGGAGTACCGGTCTTGGCGCCTACGAGCAGTACTTC.

The V and J genes are TRBV10-1 and TRBJ2-1; 8 nucleotides agree with TRBD2. The trim removed 5 bases at V and 1 base at J, leaving 7 bases unmatched. Germline V lookup: CDR1 WNHNN, CDR2 SYGVQD (reference sequence). This CDR3 comprises 16 residues. The CDR3, as DNA: TGCGCCAGCAGTAGCGACCTAGCGGGTTCCTACAATGAGCAGTTCTTC. Translated: CASSSDLAGSYNEQFF.

V gene TRBV7-2 combines with J gene TRBJ2-1; 7 bases fit TRBD2. The CDR3 has 18 residues. Germline V gene lookup returns CDR1 SGHTA and CDR2 FQGNSA. J gave up 6 bases and V 1 base, and 15 bases lay outside the gene matches. The CDR3: CASSLVGGRASFSNEQFF. CDR3 coding DNA: TGTGCCAGCAGCTTAGTCGGTGGGAGGGCCTCGTTTTCCAATGAGCAGTTCTTC.

The CDR3 nucleotides are TGTGCCAGTAGTTCACCCAGGACTAGAGGCATCTACGAGCAGTACTTC. Translated: CASSSPRTRGIYEQYF. The V gene is TRBV19, the J gene TRBJ2-7, with 7 bases lining up with TRBD2. From germline, CDR1 is LNHDA and CDR2 SQIVND (reference sequence). The ends lost 5 bases at V and 3 bases at J; junction bases unmatched: 13. There are 16 residues in the CDR3.

The rearrangement links TRBV2 to TRBJ2-3; 12 positions agree with TRBD2. CDR3 size: 16 residues. The germline gives CDR1 SNHLY, CDR2 FYNNEI. V lost 4 bases and J lost 5; bases outside the gene matches: 7. The CDR3 DNA sequence: TGTGCCAGCAGTGGAGGACTAGCGGGAAGGTTAGATACGCAGTATTTT. Translating it yields CASSGGLAGRLDTQYF.